Each of the 10 T cell receptor beta chains below was sequenced from the same sample in a study of a mutant IDH1 vaccine in newly diagnosed glioma. The time point: week 35, safety follow-up. The investigators gave 300 ug of mutant IDH1 20-mer peptide in each vaccine dose, together with topical imiquimod. Their specific antigens are unknown. Libraries were prepared by immunoSEQ multiplex PCR; TCRdb keeps only in-frame clonotypes and omits some of them. The sample lists 40,000 to 45,000 clones, roughly 83% occurring once. Specimen: PBMCs, collected from a glioma patient whose treatment included an IDH1 peptide vaccine. The receptors come from a woman between 45 and 65 years old with glioma.

The rearrangement joins TRBV2 to TRBJ1-5, with D possibly TRBD1 on 5 matching bases. Trimming took off 7 bases at V and 0 bases at J, with 13 bases between the two ends. This CDR3 is 15 amino acids long. The germline V gene encodes CDR1 SNHLY and CDR2 FYNNEI. CDR3 sequence: CASTIGGNSNQPQHF. In DNA, the CDR3 is TGTGCCAGCACCATCGGGGGGAATAGCAATCAGCCCCAGCATTTT.

The chain recombines TRBV5-1 with TRBJ2-7, with unresolved D. There are 13 residues in the CDR3. V was clipped by 0 bases and J by 8 bases, with 12 bases between them. Germline V CDR1 and CDR2: SGHRS, YFSETQ. The CDR3 is CASSLVGRSQQYF. The CDR3 bases are TGCGCCAGCAGCTTGGTCGGGCGGTCCCAGCAGTACTTC.

The chain joins TRBV30 to TRBJ2-1, with TRBD2 matching 13 bases. This CDR3 comprises 15 residues. CDR1 and CDR2 (germline): GTSNPN, SVGIG (reference sequence). The trim removed 2 bases at V and 10 bases at J, leaving 8 bases unmatched. CDR3 bases: TGTGCCTGGAGTCCCCCGGGACTAGCGGGGAGAGAGCAGTTCTTC. Protein sequence: CAWSPPGLAGREQFF.

This clone was detected once. CDR3 sequence: CASSVGSDYGYTF. Here the CDR3 DNA reads TGTGCCAGCAGTGTTGGATCTGACTATGGCTACACCTTC. This sequence joins TRBV6-5 and TRBJ1-2, with D hard to call. V was cut by 5 bases and J by 3 bases, with 10 bases left in between. The CDR3 extends over 13 amino acids. Germline CDR1 MNHEY, CDR2 SVGAGI.

The chain uses TRBV30 and TRBJ1-6, with D possibly being TRBD1 (6 bases). Trimming left V 3 bases short and J 8 bases short, with 17 bases between. The CDR3 contains 15 residues. Germline-derived CDR1 and CDR2 are GTSNPN and SVGIG (reference sequence). CDR3 sequence (DNA): TGTGCCTGGAGGCCCCAAGTGACAGGAGATTCACCCCTCCACTTT. Translation gives CAWRPQVTGDSPLHF.

The gene calls are TRBV2 and TRBJ1-3, with TRBD1 identical over 7 bases. The CDR3 is 15 amino acids. Unmatched junction bases numbered 10, after V lost 7 bases and J lost 4 bases. The germline V gene has CDR1 SNHLY and CDR2 FYNNEI. The CDR3 nucleotides read TGTGCCAGCACGCAGGGGGAGACGACGGGAAACACCATATATTTT. Translation: CASTQGETTGNTIYF.

The chain uses TRBV10-2 and TRBJ1-1; no clear D gene. Trimming cost V 11 bases and J 3 bases, with 13 bases left between them. Germline V CDR1 and CDR2: WSHSY, SAAADI. The CDR3 runs to 12 residues. This CDR3 reads CASKRGDTEAFF. CDR3 coding DNA: TGCGCCTCAAAACGGGGAGACACTGAAGCTTTCTTT.

This chain joins TRBV6-5 and TRBJ1-4; 8 bases agree with TRBD1. With 0 bases clipped from V and 7 bases from J, the junction kept 1 base outside the gene matches. Germline CDR1 is MNHEY and CDR2 is SVGAGI. The CDR3 totals 14 residues. The DNA of the CDR3 is TGTGCCAGCAGTTACTCGACAGGGGTTGAAAAACTGTTTTTT. Translating gives CASSYSTGVEKLFF.

The chain recombines TRBV7-6 with TRBJ2-6; D is possibly TRBD1 (6 bases). There are 17 residues in the CDR3. Per germline, CDR1 SGHVS and CDR2 FNYEAQ. Trimming removed 1 base from V and 0 bases from J, with 10 bases in between. CDR3 coding DNA: TGTGCCAGCAGCTTAGAACAGGGTTTCTCTGGGGCCAACGTCCTGACTTTC. This translates into CASSLEQGFSGANVLTF.

The chain carries TRBV5-1 and TRBJ2-3; D remains unclear. Per the germline V gene, CDR1 is SGHRS and CDR2 is YFSETQ. The CDR3 consists of 15 residues. V was shortened by 0 bases and J by 1 base, with 9 bases between the two germline ends. The CDR3 DNA is TGCGCCAGCAGCTTGGTTGGGGATCGCACAGATACGCAGTATTTT. Amino acid sequence: CASSLVGDRTDTQYF.